A single sample is the source of the 31 T cell receptor beta chains below, sequenced in a study of STAT3 mutations in large granular lymphocyte leukemia. Measured with immunoSEQ multiplex PCR; TCRdb has only the in-frame clones, and not every one. The sample contains approximately 25,000 clones, about 94% of which appear only once. Overall study results and limits: In T-cell large granular lymphocyte leukemia, about half of patients showed multiple immunodominant subclonotypes.

Their antigens remain unidentified. The specimen sequenced was peripheral blood mononuclear cells. Receptors originate from a man aged 35 to 55 with T-cell large granular lymphocyte leukemia. Some clones in this sample may be carry-over from other donors' samples.

J is TRBJ1-2 and V is TRBV7-9; tentatively, D is TRBD1 (6 bases). CDR1 and CDR2 from the germline V gene are SEHNR and FQNEAQ (reference sequence). V dropped 4 bases and J dropped 3 bases, with 15 bases sitting between them. This CDR3 has 15 residues. The CDR3, as DNA: TGTGCCAGCAGCTCCTCGGGGGCATGGGACTATGGCTACACCTTC. Translated, it gives CASSSSGAWDYGYTF.

DNA of the CDR3: TGTGCCAGCAGTACTGGGGGGGATTGGGGCTACACCTTC. Translated, it gives CASSTGGDWGYTF. V gene TRBV11-2 combines with J gene TRBJ1-2; perhaps TRBD1 as D (5 bases). This CDR3 is built from 13 residues. The V end lost 6 bases, the J end lost 8 bases, and 16 bases lay between the germline ends. Per the germline V gene, CDR1 is SGHAT and CDR2 is FQNNGV.

The V and J genes are TRBV27 and TRBJ2-7, with 7 bases fitting TRBD1. The germline gives CDR1 MNHEY, CDR2 SMNVEV (reference sequence). Trimming removed 3 bases from V and 6 bases from J; junction bases left unmatched: 11. The length of the CDR3 is 15 residues. The CDR3 region is CASSFLRGGFGEQYF. In DNA form, the CDR3 reads TGTGCCAGCAGTTTTTTGAGAGGGGGCTTCGGCGAGCAGTACTTC.

The chain carries TRBV13 and TRBJ2-1; 14 positions agree with TRBD2. After removal of 5 bases from V and 4 bases from J, the junction contained 7 bases not matched to a gene. Looked up from germline, CDR1 is PRHDT and CDR2 is FYEKMQ (reference sequence). The CDR3 is made up of 17 amino acids. DNA of the CDR3: TGTGCCAGCAGCCAGGGACTAGCGGGGGTTATGTACAATGAGCAGTTCTTC. Amino acid sequence: CASSQGLAGVMYNEQFF.

A single count supports this clone. The CDR3 region is CASSLGRLTGYTF. The CDR3 DNA reads as TGTGCCAGCAGTTTAGGGCGGCTCACTGGCTACACCTTC. The chain links TRBV28 to TRBJ1-2; D is undetermined. The CDR3 loop spans 13 amino acids. In germline, CDR1 is MDHEN, CDR2 SYDVKM. The germline V and J ends were trimmed by 2 bases and 7 bases, with 11 bases remaining between them.

Written as DNA, the CDR3 is TGCGCCAGCAGTGGCGGGGGCTCAGGTGATGAGCAGTTCTTC. It is translated as CASSGGGSGDEQFF. The chain links TRBV5-1 to TRBJ2-1; tentatively, D is TRBD2 (7 bases). The germline CDR1 and CDR2 sequences are SGHRS and YFSETQ. The ends were cut back, 5 bases at V and 8 bases at J, with 17 bases in the middle. The CDR3 length is 14 residues.

This chain uses TRBV30 with TRBJ2-7, with a weak D call TRBD1 (6 bases). Trimming cost V 2 bases and J 1 base, with 9 bases left between them. This CDR3 has 13 amino acids. In germline, CDR1 is GTSNPN, CDR2 SVGIG (reference sequence). The DNA of the CDR3 is TGTGCCTGGAGTAAAGGACAGTCCTACGAGCAGTACTTC. Protein sequence: CAWSKGQSYEQYF.

The chain recombines TRBV5-8 with TRBJ2-1; 10 bases align to TRBD2. Germline loops: CDR1 SGHTS, CDR2 YDEGEE. This CDR3 spans 13 amino acids. V trimming: 7 bases; J trimming: 4 bases; junction bases outside the gene matches: 2. In DNA form, the CDR3 reads TGTGCCAGCGATAGCGGGGGGTACAATGAGCAGTTCTTC. Amino acids: CASDSGGYNEQFF.

J is TRBJ1-1 and V is TRBV6-5; 7 bases fit TRBD1. The germline CDR1 and CDR2 sequences are MNHEY and SVGAGI. The CDR3 runs 14 residues. The junction had 9 bases not matched to a gene; V was cut back by 6 bases and J by 5 bases. This CDR3 reads CASRQDRVETEAFF. In DNA form, the CDR3 reads TGTGCCAGCAGGCAAGACAGGGTAGAGACTGAAGCTTTCTTT.

As DNA, the CDR3 is TGTGCCAGCAGCGTAGTTCGGTCCGCCAGTATGGGGGAGCAGTACTTC. This encodes CASSVVRSASMGEQYF. The chain has TRBV9 and TRBJ2-7, with D uncertain. The CDR3 covers 16 residues. V lost 0 bases to trimming and J lost 7 bases, with 20 bases between them. Germline V gene lookup returns CDR1 SGDLS and CDR2 YYNGEE.

This sequence joins TRBV6-5 and TRBJ2-1; D unclear. This CDR3 contains 10 residues. Trimming took off 9 bases at V and 5 bases at J, with 5 bases between the two ends. Germline CDR1 MNHEY, CDR2 SVGAGI. The DNA of the CDR3 is TGTGCCAGTGGACACAATGAGCAGTTCTTC. Translating it yields CASGHNEQFF.

The J gene is TRBJ1-1, the V gene TRBV18; D remains ambiguous. Trimming took 6 bases from V and 0 from J, leaving 8 bases between them. Germline V lookup: CDR1 KGHSH, CDR2 LQKENI. The CDR3 is 13 amino acids. CDR3 sequence (DNA): TGTGCCAGCTCCCTCGACATGAACACTGAAGCTTTCTTT. Its protein is CASSLDMNTEAFF.

The V call is TRBV5-4, the J call TRBJ1-1, with TRBD1 matching 7 bases. The length of the CDR3 is 14 residues. Germline CDR1 and CDR2: SGHNT and YYREEE (reference sequence). Trimming at V came to 4 bases and at J to 2 bases, leaving 5 bases not matched to a gene. The CDR3 is CASSTGQVNTEAFF. CDR3 nucleotides: TGTGCCAGCAGCACCGGACAGGTTAACACTGAAGCTTTCTTT. Drawing the rest from reference TRBV5-4 and TRBJ1-1, the complete variable domain is ETGVTQSPTHLIKTRGQQVTLRCSSQSGHNTVSWYQQALGQGPQFIFQYYREEENGRGNFPPRFSGLQFPNYSSELNVNALELDDSALYLCASSTGQVNTEAFFGQGTRLTVV.

The chain links TRBV30 to TRBJ1-2, with 7 bases that match TRBD1. Germline V gene lookup returns CDR1 GTSNPN and CDR2 SVGIG (reference sequence). The CDR3 covers 17 residues. J gave up 3 bases and V 3 bases, and 16 bases lay outside the gene matches. In DNA, the CDR3 is TGTGCCTGGAGAACCCAGGGGGGGGTTAAAGCTCACTATGGCTACACCTTC. Translating it yields CAWRTQGGVKAHYGYTF.

This sequence joins TRBV5-4 and TRBJ2-3, with 12 bases matching TRBD2. There are 14 residues in the CDR3. The V gene end was trimmed by 1 base and the J gene end by 12 bases; junction bases not matched to a gene: 6. Germline V gene data show CDR1 as SGHNT and CDR2 as YYREEE (reference sequence). The CDR3 nucleotides read TGTGCCAGCAGCTTGCTACTAGCGGGGGGTAGTCAGTATTTT. It translates to CASSLLLAGGSQYF. Looking up the rest from reference TRBV5-4 and TRBJ2-3 gives the full variable domain: ETGVTQSPTHLIKTRGQQVTLRCSSQSGHNTVSWYQQALGQGPQFIFQYYREEENGRGNFPPRFSGLQFPNYSSELNVNALELDDSALYLCASSLLLAGGSQYFGPGTRLTVL.

The chain uses TRBV5-1 and TRBJ1-1; 7 bases are shared with TRBD1. V dropped 2 bases and J dropped 0; count of bases not matched to a gene: 1. The CDR3 totals 14 residues. CDR1 is SGHRS, CDR2 YFSETQ, per germline. DNA for the CDR3: TGCGCCAGCAGCTTACAGGGGATGAACACTGAAGCTTTCTTT. As protein: CASSLQGMNTEAFF.

The V call is TRBV7-2, the J call TRBJ2-7, with 7 positions matching TRBD1. The CDR3 extends over 14 amino acids. Germline lookup yields CDR1 SGHTA and CDR2 FQGNSA. The junction had 5 bases not matched to a gene; V was cut back by 3 bases and J by 3 bases. CDR3 sequence (DNA): TGTGCCAGCAGCTTTAAGGGGGCAAACTACGAGCAGTACTTC. Its translation: CASSFKGANYEQYF.

This sequence joins TRBV18 and TRBJ1-1; D is possibly TRBD1 (6 bases). CDR3 length: 14 amino acids. Looked up from germline, CDR1 is KGHSH and CDR2 is LQKENI. Trimming shortened V by 7 bases and J by 4 bases, and 16 bases separated the two germline ends. CDR3 region: CASFGGARTTEAFF. In nucleotides, the CDR3 is TGTGCCAGCTTCGGGGGGGCCAGGACCACTGAAGCTTTCTTT.

This chain uses TRBV5-6 with TRBJ2-7, with D unresolved. Trimming shortened V by 2 bases and J by 2 bases, and 11 bases separated the two germline ends. CDR1 and CDR2 (germline): SGHDT, YYEEEE. The CDR3 has 14 residues. The CDR3 DNA follows: TGTGCCAGCAGCTTTTGGGCAGAAGCCTACGAGCAGTACTTC. This translates into CASSFWAEAYEQYF.

CDR3: CSVAQQAGPSYEQYF. As DNA, the CDR3 is TGCAGCGTTGCACAACAGGCCGGGCCCTCCTACGAGCAGTACTTC. The chain employs TRBV29-1 and TRBJ2-7, with a possible D match to TRBD1 (5 bases). Germline V lookup: CDR1 SQVTM, CDR2 ANQGSEA. CDR3 size: 15 residues. V lost 4 bases, J lost 0 bases, and 16 bases lay in between.

The genes are TRBV6-6 and TRBJ1-5; the D is unclear. The CDR3 contains 13 residues. V lost 8 bases and J 1 base, leaving 9 bases between the germline ends. Germline CDR1 reads MNHNY; CDR2 reads SVGAGI (reference sequence). CDR3 bases: TGTGCCAGCCTCCGGGGAAGCAATCAGCCCCAGCATTTT. It yields the protein CASLRGSNQPQHF.

The chain recombines TRBV7-8 with TRBJ1-5, with TRBD1 identical over 9 bases. After removal of 5 bases from V and 5 bases from J, the junction contained 7 bases not matched to a gene. Per germline, CDR1 SGHVS and CDR2 FQNEAQ. The CDR3 loop spans 15 amino acids. The CDR3 DNA sequence: TGTGCCAGCAGCCCGGGGACAGGGAAAGATCAGCCCCAGCATTTT. Translated, it gives CASSPGTGKDQPQHF.

The genes are TRBV25-1 and TRBJ1-1; D call uncertain. Germline CDR1 and CDR2: MGHDK and SYGVNS. V was shortened by 6 bases and J by 4 bases, with 6 bases between the two germline ends. This CDR3 is 11 amino acids long. The CDR3 reads CASRNPTEAFF. CDR3 coding DNA: TGTGCCAGCAGGAACCCCACTGAAGCTTTCTTT. Complete variable domain (other parts from reference TRBV25-1 and TRBJ1-1): EADIYQTPRYLVIGTGKKITLECSQTMGHDKMYWYQQDPGMELHLIHYSYGVNSTEKGDLSSESTVSRIRTEHFPLTLESARPSHTSQYLCASRNPTEAFFGQGTRLTVV.

The chain carries TRBV18 and TRBJ2-7; D call uncertain. Germline-derived CDR1 and CDR2 are KGHSH and LQKENI. The CDR3 loop spans 15 amino acids. V was clipped by 0 bases and J by 2 bases, with 11 bases between them. CDR3 nucleotide sequence: TGTGCCAGCTCACCACCCACCCGCCAAGCCTACGAGCAGTACTTC. Its translation: CASSPPTRQAYEQYF.

This chain joins TRBV29-1 and TRBJ1-2; D gene uncertain. This CDR3 region has 12 residues. The V end was cut by 0 bases, the J end by 8 bases, with 10 bases between. Germline CDR1 and CDR2: SQVTM and ANQGSEA. CDR3 coding DNA: TGCAGCGTTGAAGACGAGGAACAGGGCTACACCTTC. Translating it yields CSVEDEEQGYTF.

This rearrangement joins TRBV5-4 to TRBJ2-3, with 10 bases matching TRBD2. CDR3 length: 16 residues. The J segment lost 1 base and the V segment lost 1 base, leaving 3 bases of the junction unmatched. Germline loops: CDR1 SGHNT, CDR2 YYREEE (reference sequence). Here the CDR3 DNA reads TGTGCCAGCAGCTTGCGTCTAGCGGGGGGCACAGATACGCAGTATTTT. It is translated as CASSLRLAGGTDTQYF.

This clone was seen only once. The V and J genes are TRBV15 and TRBJ2-7; D might be TRBD2 (5 bases). Per germline, CDR1 LNHNV and CDR2 YYDKDF (reference sequence). The CDR3 is 13 amino acids. Between the trimmed V and J ends, which lost 5 bases and 6 bases, there was a span of 14 bases. CDR3 DNA sequence: TGTGCCACCAGCGGACGCCGGGAATCCGAGCAGTACTTC. As protein: CATSGRRESEQYF.

This rearrangement joins TRBV11-2 to TRBJ2-3; 9 nucleotides line up with TRBD2. The CDR3 runs to 19 residues. The V and J ends lost 7 bases and 0 bases, in that order; junction bases with no gene match: 17. CDR1 SGHAT and CDR2 FQNNGV come from the germline V gene. The CDR3 sequence is CASKIDYRAGGRSTDTQYF. The CDR3 coding sequence is TGTGCCAGCAAAATAGATTATCGAGCGGGGGGCCGTAGCACAGATACGCAGTATTTT. The variable domain in full, completed from reference TRBV11-2 and TRBJ2-3, reads EAGVAQSPRYKIIEKRQSVAFWCNPISGHATLYWYQQILGQGPKLLIQFQNNGVVDDSQLPKDRFSAERLKGVDSTLKIQPAKLEDSAVYLCASKIDYRAGGRSTDTQYFGPGTRLTVL.

The V call is TRBV5-4, the J call TRBJ1-3, with 9 bases aligning to TRBD1. This CDR3 comprises 16 residues. V trimming: 2 bases; J trimming: 3 bases; junction bases outside the gene matches: 6. Germline lookup yields CDR1 SGHNT and CDR2 YYREEE (reference sequence). CDR3 nucleotide sequence: TGTGCCAGCAGCTTACAGGGGGCGGTAGATGGAAACACCATATATTTT. Translated: CASSLQGAVDGNTIYF.

This sequence joins TRBV7-8 and TRBJ2-5; the D is unclear. CDR3 length: 11 residues. The germline V and J ends were trimmed by 4 bases and 3 bases, with 3 bases remaining between them. Germline V gives CDR1 SGHVS, CDR2 FQNEAQ. The CDR3 region has the DNA TGTGCCAGCAGCTCAGAAGAGACCCAGTACTTC. It yields the protein CASSSEETQYF.

V usage is TRBV6-6 and J usage is TRBJ1-5; TRBD1 might be the D (6 bases). V gave up 6 bases and J gave up 0 bases, with 12 bases separating them. This CDR3 region has 15 residues. CDR1 and CDR2 from the germline V gene are MNHNY and SVGAGI (reference sequence). In DNA, the CDR3 is TGTGCCAGCAGGAGAGACAGGCATAGCAATCAGCCCCAGCATTTT. It yields the protein CASRRDRHSNQPQHF.